A selection of T cell receptor beta chains follows, all from one sample in a study of CD8 T cells in ankylosing spondylitis. TCRdb reanalysed the 5' RACE reads using MiXCR and keeps one entry per CDR3 protein. The sample lists some 38,000 distinct CDR3 sequences, around 3% occurring once. The sequenced sample consisted of blood, either unsorted or a sorted T cell fraction (not recorded which). These receptors were taken from a male donor with ankylosing spondylitis or in good health (not recorded which). Each CDR3 is given with its conserved first and last residue. A D gene is named only where the DNA matches it firmly. Expanded clones get a size class; other rows say once, few or many, or leave the size out.

>TRBV9|NA|TRBJ2-1|many
CASSVDPGVGTSEQFF
TGTGCCAGCAGCGTAGACCCAGGGGTAGGAACAAGTGAGCAGTTCTTC
>TRBV9|TRBD2|TRBJ2-1|many
CASSVAAGVGYNEQFF
TGTGCCAGCAGCGTAGCAGCGGGAGTGGGTTACAATGAGCAGTTCTTC
>TRBV9|TRBD2|TRBJ2-3|many
CASSVAPSGAGTDTQYF
TGTGCCAGCAGCGTAGCACCTAGCGGGGCCGGCACAGATACGCAGTATTTT
>TRBV9|NA|TRBJ2-5|many
CASSVEPGAGETQYF
TGTGCCAGCAGCGTAGAACCAGGGGCGGGAGAGACCCAGTACTTC
>TRBV9|TRBD2|TRBJ2-1|NA
CASSRAVAGGAGREQFF
TGTGCCAGCAGCCGCGCGGTAGCGGGAGGTGCCGGTCGGGAGCAGTTCTTC
>TRBV9|NA|TRBJ2-5|many
CASSRPTQETQYF
TGTGCCAGCAGTAGACCAACCCAAGAGACCCAGTACTTC
>TRBV9|TRBD2|TRBJ2-2|many
CASSVIAGANTGELFF
TGTGCCAGCAGCGTAATAGCGGGGGCCAACACCGGGGAGCTGTTTTTT
>TRBV9|TRBD1|TRBJ1-6|many
CAASRGQGDSPLHF
TGTGCCGCAAGCCGCGGACAGGGGGATTCACCCCTCCACTTT
>TRBV9|TRBD2|TRBJ2-1|many
CASSVAVGGPGNEQFF
TGTGCCAGCAGCGTAGCTGTGGGAGGGCCGGGCAATGAGCAGTTCTTC
>TRBV9|TRBD2|TRBJ2-1|many
CASSAIAGGTYNEQFF
TGTGCCAGCAGCGCGATAGCGGGGGGCACCTACAATGAGCAGTTCTTC
>TRBV9|NA|TRBJ2-3|many
CASSVTPGTGDTQYF
TGTGCCAGCAGCGTAACCCCCGGAACTGGAGATACGCAGTATTTT
>TRBV9|NA|TRBJ2-3|many
CASSPRRSTDTQYF
TGTGCCAGCAGCCCGAGAAGGAGCACAGATACGCAGTATTTT
>TRBV9|TRBD2|TRBJ2-2|many
CASSVGGAHTGELFF
TGTGCCAGCAGCGTCGGGGGGGCGCACACCGGGGAGCTGTTTTTT
>TRBV9|NA|TRBJ1-1|many
CASSAEGLNTEAFF
TGTGCCAGCAGCGCAGAGGGCCTAAACACTGAAGCTTTCTTT
>TRBV9|TRBD2|TRBJ2-1|many
CASTGGGANEQFF
TGTGCCAGCACCGGGGGGGGGGCGAATGAGCAGTTCTTC
>TRBV9|NA|TRBJ2-4|many
CASSVRGAPPNIQYF
TGTGCCAGCAGCGTACGGGGGGCGCCGCCCAACATTCAGTACTTC
>TRBV9|TRBD2|TRBJ2-1|few
CASSVRAGGPDEQFF
TGTGCCAGCAGCGTCCGAGCGGGGGGGCCCGATGAGCAGTTCTTC
>TRBV9|TRBD2|TRBJ2-3|many
CASSVVAGADTQYF
TGTGCCAGCAGCGTAGTAGCGGGAGCAGATACGCAGTATTTT
>TRBV9|NA|TRBJ1-3|many
CASSPSTGFGNTIYF
TGTGCCAGCAGCCCCTCCACCGGGTTCGGAAACACCATATATTTT
>TRBV9|TRBD1|TRBJ2-5|many
CASSGMTGGGETQYF
TGTGCCAGCAGCGGAATGACAGGGGGGGGAGAGACCCAGTACTTC
>TRBV9|TRBD1|TRBJ1-4|many
CASSAATGSTGALFF
TGTGCCAGCAGCGCGGCGACAGGGTCGACTGGGGCACTGTTTTTT
>TRBV9|NA|TRBJ2-1|many
CASSVSQGRDEQFF
TGTGCCAGCAGCGTCTCGCAGGGGCGGGATGAGCAGTTCTTC
>TRBV9|NA|TRBJ1-5|many
CASSLSQSNQPQHF
TGTGCCAGCAGTCTGTCACAGAGCAATCAGCCCCAGCATTTT
>TRBV9|TRBD2|TRBJ2-5|many
CASSVGQGGGETQYF
TGTGCCAGCAGCGTAGGGCAGGGCGGGGGAGAGACCCAGTACTTC
>TRBV9|NA|TRBJ1-2|many
CASSVEGGYWGYTF
TGTGCCAGCAGCGTAGAGGGGGGGTATTGGGGCTACACCTTC
>TRBV9|TRBD2|TRBJ2-3|many
CASSVVSGGAADTQYF
TGTGCCAGCAGCGTAGTTAGCGGGGGGGCCGCAGATACGCAGTATTTT
>TRBV9|NA|TRBJ2-2|NA
CASNSNGEAGTGELFF
TGTGCCAGCAATAGTAACGGCGAGGCGGGCACCGGGGAGCTGTTTTTT
>TRBV9|TRBD2|TRBJ2-1|few
CASSPLEGRGNEQFF
TGTGCCAGCAGCCCCCTCGAAGGGAGGGGCAATGAGCAGTTCTTC
>TRBV9|TRBD1|TRBJ1-5|many
CASSPRQGGNQPQHF
TGTGCCAGCAGCCCCCGACAGGGTGGCAATCAGCCCCAGCATTTT
>TRBV9|NA|TRBJ2-3|many
CASSVGGGNTQYF
TGTGCCAGCAGCGTGGGAGGGGGGAATACGCAGTATTTT
>TRBV9|TRBD2|TRBJ2-5|many
CASSPIAGGRETQYF
TGTGCCAGCAGCCCCATAGCGGGAGGTAGAGAGACCCAGTACTTC
>TRBV9|TRBD1|TRBJ2-3|many
CASSATGGEITDTQYF
TGTGCCAGCAGCGCGACAGGGGGGGAAATCACAGATACGCAGTATTTT
>TRBV9|NA|TRBJ2-5|many
CASSVSREETQYF
TGTGCCAGCAGCGTCAGTCGGGAGGAGACCCAGTACTTC
>TRBV9|NA|TRBJ2-3|many
CASSLAALSTDTQYF
TGTGCCAGCAGCTTAGCGGCCCTTAGCACAGATACGCAGTATTTT
>TRBV9|TRBD1|TRBJ2-5|many
CASSVGTDQETQYF
TGTGCCAGCAGCGTTGGGACAGATCAAGAGACCCAGTACTTC
>TRBV9|NA|TRBJ2-1|many
CASSAYTAASYNEQFF
TGTGCCAGCAGCGCCTATACTGCAGCCTCCTACAATGAGCAGTTCTTC
>TRBV9|TRBD2|TRBJ2-1|many
CASSVATFGSGGLINEQFF
TGTGCCAGCAGCGTAGCTACTTTTGGGAGCGGGGGGCTGATAAATGAGCAGTTCTTC
>TRBV9|NA|TRBJ1-2|many
CASSVNWDASYGYTF
TGTGCCAGCAGCGTGAATTGGGACGCAAGCTATGGCTACACCTTC
>TRBV9|NA|TRBJ2-1|many
CASSVETGAVDEQFF
TGTGCCAGCAGCGTAGAAACAGGAGCTGTGGATGAGCAGTTCTTC
>TRBV9|NA|TRBJ2-5|many
CASSEAAGQETQYF
TGTGCCAGCAGCGAAGCGGCCGGGCAAGAGACCCAGTACTTC
>TRBV9|NA|TRBJ1-5|many
CASSVGPGPDQPQHF
TGTGCCAGCAGCGTAGGACCAGGGCCGGACCAGCCCCAGCATTTT
>TRBV9|TRBD1|TRBJ1-3|many
CASSAGQGPGNTIYF
TGTGCCAGCAGCGCAGGACAGGGACCTGGAAACACCATATATTTT
>TRBV9|TRBD1|TRBJ2-3|many
CASSVSGTGGRDTQYF
TGTGCCAGCAGCGTATCCGGGACAGGGGGCCGGGATACGCAGTATTTT
>TRBV9|NA|TRBJ2-2|many
CASSPNRFGGYTGELFF
TGTGCCAGCAGCCCCAATCGTTTTGGGGGGTACACCGGGGAGCTGTTTTTT
>TRBV9|TRBD1|TRBJ1-3|many
CASRGQASGNTIYF
TGTGCCAGCAGAGGACAGGCCTCTGGAAACACCATATATTTT
>TRBV9|TRBD1|TRBJ1-4|many
CASSVGPGGAGGEKLFF
TGTGCCAGCAGCGTCGGTCCAGGGGGCGCTGGGGGTGAAAAACTGTTTTTT
>TRBV9|NA|TRBJ2-1|many
CASSPTPIRVPHEQFF
TGTGCCAGCAGCCCCACCCCGATCAGGGTACCTCATGAGCAGTTCTTC
>TRBV9|TRBD1|TRBJ2-6|many
CASSVRGTGTGANVLTF
TGTGCCAGCAGCGTAAGAGGGACAGGAACTGGGGCCAACGTCCTGACTTTC
>TRBV9|NA|TRBJ2-1|many
CASSSPGKNNEQFF
TGTGCCAGCAGCTCTCCGGGGAAAAACAATGAGCAGTTCTTC
>TRBV9|NA|TRBJ1-3|many
CASSASPGFSGNTIYF
TGTGCCAGCAGCGCCAGCCCGGGCTTCTCTGGAAACACCATATATTTT